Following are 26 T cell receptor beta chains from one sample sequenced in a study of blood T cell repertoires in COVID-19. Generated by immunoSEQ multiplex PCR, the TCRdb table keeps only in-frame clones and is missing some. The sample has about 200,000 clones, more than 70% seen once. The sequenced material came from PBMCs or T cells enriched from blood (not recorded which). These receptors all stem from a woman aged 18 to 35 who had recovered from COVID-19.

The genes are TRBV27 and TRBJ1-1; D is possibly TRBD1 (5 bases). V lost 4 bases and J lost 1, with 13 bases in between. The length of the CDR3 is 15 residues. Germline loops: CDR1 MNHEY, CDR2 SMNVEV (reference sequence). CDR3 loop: CASSSMTASNTEAFF. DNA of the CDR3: TGTGCCAGCAGTTCGATGACAGCATCGAACACTGAAGCTTTCTTT.

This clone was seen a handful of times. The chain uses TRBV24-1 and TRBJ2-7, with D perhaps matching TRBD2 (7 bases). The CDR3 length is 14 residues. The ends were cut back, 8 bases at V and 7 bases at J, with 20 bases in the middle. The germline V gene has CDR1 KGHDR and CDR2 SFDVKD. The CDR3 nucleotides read TGTGCCACCAAGGGGGGGGGATCCCCCGGGGAGCAGTACTTC. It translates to CATKGGGSPGEQYF.

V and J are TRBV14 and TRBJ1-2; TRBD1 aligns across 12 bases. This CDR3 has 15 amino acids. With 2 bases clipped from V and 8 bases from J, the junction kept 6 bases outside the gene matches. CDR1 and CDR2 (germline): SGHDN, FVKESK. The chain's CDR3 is CASSQPGQGAGGYTF. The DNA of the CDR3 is TGTGCCAGCAGCCAACCGGGACAGGGGGCCGGAGGCTACACCTTC.

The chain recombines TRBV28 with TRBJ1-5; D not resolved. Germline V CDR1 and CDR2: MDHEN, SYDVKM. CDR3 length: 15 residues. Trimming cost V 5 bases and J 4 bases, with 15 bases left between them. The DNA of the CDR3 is TGTGCCAGCAGTGGGTCCAGACCCAGGAATCAGCCCCAGCATTTT. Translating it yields CASSGSRPRNQPQHF.

DNA of the CDR3: TGTGCCAGCAGCGAACTTACTGAAGCTTTCTTT. This codes for CASSELTEAFF. The gene calls are TRBV5-5 and TRBJ1-1, with unresolved D. Germline values: CDR1 SGHKS, CDR2 YYEKEE (reference sequence). V was clipped by 4 bases and J by 5 bases, with 6 bases between them. The CDR3 contains 11 residues.

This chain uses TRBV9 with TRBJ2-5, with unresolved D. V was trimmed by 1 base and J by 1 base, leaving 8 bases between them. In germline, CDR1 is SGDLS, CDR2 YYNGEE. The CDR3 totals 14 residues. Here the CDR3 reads CASSVMARQETQYF. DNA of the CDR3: TGTGCCAGCAGCGTAATGGCACGCCAAGAGACCCAGTACTTC. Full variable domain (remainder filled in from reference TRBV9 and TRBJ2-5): DSGVTQTPKHLITATGQRVTLRCSPRSGDLSVYWYQQSLDQGLQFLIQYYNGEERAKGNILERFSAQQFPDLHSELNLSSLELGDSALYFCASSVMARQETQYFGPGTRLLVL.

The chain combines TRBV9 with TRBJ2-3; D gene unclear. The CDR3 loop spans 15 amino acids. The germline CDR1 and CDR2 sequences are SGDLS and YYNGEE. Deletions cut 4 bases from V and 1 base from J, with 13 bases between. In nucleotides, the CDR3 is TGTGCCAGCAGCTCAGCCGCGGTGGGCACAGATACGCAGTATTTT. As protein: CASSSAAVGTDTQYF.

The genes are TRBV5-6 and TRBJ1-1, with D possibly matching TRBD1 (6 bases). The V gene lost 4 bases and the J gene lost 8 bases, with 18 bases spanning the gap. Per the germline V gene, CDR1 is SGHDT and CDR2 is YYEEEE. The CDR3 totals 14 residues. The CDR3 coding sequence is TGTGCCAGCAGCCGCTGGACAGCGGGAAAAGAAGCTTTCTTT. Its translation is CASSRWTAGKEAFF.

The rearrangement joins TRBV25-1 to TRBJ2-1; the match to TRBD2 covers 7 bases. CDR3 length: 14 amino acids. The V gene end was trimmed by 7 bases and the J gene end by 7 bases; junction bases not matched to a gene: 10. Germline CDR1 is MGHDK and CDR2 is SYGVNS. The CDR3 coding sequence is TGTGCCAGCACCGGTGGCGGGGGATTGAATGAGCAGTTCTTC. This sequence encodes CASTGGGGLNEQFF.

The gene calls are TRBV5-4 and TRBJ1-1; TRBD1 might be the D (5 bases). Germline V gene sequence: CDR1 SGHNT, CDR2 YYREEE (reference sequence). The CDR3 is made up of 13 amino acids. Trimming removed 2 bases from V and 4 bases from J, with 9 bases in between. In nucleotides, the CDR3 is TGTGCCAGCAGCTTTTCAGGGTTCACTGAAGCTTTCTTT. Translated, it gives CASSFSGFTEAFF.

CDR3 coding DNA: TGTGCCAGCAGTTCCCAGGGAGGGGCGGGAGAAAAACTGTTTTTT. This gives the protein CASSSQGGAGEKLFF. This sequence joins TRBV6-5 and TRBJ1-4; tentatively, D is TRBD1 (5 bases). Trimming removed 4 bases from V and 8 bases from J, with 17 bases in between. Germline V gene lookup returns CDR1 MNHEY and CDR2 SVGAGI. The CDR3 covers 15 residues.

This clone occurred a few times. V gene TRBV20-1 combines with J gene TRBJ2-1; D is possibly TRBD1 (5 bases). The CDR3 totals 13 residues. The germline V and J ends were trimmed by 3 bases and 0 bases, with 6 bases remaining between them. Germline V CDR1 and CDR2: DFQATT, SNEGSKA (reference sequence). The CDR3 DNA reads TGCAGTGCTAGTAGGGGCTCCTACAATGAGCAGTTCTTC. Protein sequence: CSASRGSYNEQFF.

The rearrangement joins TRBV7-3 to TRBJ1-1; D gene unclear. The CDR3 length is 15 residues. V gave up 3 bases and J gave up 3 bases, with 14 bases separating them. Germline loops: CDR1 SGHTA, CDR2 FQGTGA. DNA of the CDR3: TGTGCCAGCAGCTTTGCCGGGAACGGGGACACTGAAGCTTTCTTT. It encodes CASSFAGNGDTEAFF.

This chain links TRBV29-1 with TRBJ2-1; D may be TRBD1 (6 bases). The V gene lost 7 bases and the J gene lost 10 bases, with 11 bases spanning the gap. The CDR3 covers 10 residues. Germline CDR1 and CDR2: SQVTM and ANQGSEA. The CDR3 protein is CSGHRDEQFF. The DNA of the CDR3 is TGCAGCGGCCACAGGGACGAGCAGTTCTTC.

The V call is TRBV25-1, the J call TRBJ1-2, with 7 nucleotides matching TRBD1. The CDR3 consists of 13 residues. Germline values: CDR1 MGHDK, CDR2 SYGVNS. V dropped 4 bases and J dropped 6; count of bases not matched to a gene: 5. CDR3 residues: CASSGDRVDGYTF. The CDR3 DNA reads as TGTGCCAGCAGTGGTGACAGGGTAGATGGCTACACCTTC.

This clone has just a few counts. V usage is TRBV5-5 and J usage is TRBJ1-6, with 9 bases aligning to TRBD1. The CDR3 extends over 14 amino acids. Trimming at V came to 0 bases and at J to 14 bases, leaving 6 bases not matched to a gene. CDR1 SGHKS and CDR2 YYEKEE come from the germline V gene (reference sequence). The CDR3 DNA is TGTGCCAGCAGCTTGGAGGGACAGGGTTTAACCCTCCACTTT. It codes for CASSLEGQGLTLHF.

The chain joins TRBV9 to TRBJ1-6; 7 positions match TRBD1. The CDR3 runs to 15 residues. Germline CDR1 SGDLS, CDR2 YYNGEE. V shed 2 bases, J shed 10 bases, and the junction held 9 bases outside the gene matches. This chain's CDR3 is CASSVDSRGRSPLHF. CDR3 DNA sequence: TGTGCCAGCAGCGTGGATAGTAGGGGGCGATCACCCCTCCACTTT.

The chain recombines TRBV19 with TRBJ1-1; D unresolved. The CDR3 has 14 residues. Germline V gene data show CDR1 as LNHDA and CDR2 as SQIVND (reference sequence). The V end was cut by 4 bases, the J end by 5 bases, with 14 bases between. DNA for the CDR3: TGTGCCAGTAGTACTACCGGTTCTGGTACTGAAGCTTTCTTT. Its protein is CASSTTGSGTEAFF.

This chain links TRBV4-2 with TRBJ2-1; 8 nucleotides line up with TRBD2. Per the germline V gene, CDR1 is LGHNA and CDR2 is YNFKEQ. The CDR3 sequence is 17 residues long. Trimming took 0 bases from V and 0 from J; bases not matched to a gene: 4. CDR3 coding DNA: TGTGCCAGCAGCCAAGATTCCGGGGGGGTCTCCTACAATGAGCAGTTCTTC. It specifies CASSQDSGGVSYNEQFF.

The CDR3 bases are TGTGCCAGCAGTCAATTCGGGGGTCACGGCTCCTACGAGCAGTACTTC. It specifies CASSQFGGHGSYEQYF. This rearrangement joins TRBV6-6 to TRBJ2-7, with D possibly being TRBD2 (6 bases). The germline CDR1 and CDR2 sequences are MNHNY and SVGAGI (reference sequence). The CDR3 covers 16 residues. The V and J ends lost 5 bases and 0 bases respectively, with 17 bases between them.

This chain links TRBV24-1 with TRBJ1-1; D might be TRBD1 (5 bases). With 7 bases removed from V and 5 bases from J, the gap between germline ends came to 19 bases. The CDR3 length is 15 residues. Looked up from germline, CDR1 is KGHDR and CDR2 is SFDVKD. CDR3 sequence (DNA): TGTGCCACCAGAGGTTCGACAGTAAGGGGTACTGAAGCTTTCTTT. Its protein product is CATRGSTVRGTEAFF.

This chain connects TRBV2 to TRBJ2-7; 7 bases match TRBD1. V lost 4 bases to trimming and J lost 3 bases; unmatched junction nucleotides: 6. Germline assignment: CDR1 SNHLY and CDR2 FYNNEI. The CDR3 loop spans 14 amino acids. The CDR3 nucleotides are TGTGCCAGCAGTGCTACGGCAGGGGGCTACGAGCAGTACTTC. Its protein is CASSATAGGYEQYF.

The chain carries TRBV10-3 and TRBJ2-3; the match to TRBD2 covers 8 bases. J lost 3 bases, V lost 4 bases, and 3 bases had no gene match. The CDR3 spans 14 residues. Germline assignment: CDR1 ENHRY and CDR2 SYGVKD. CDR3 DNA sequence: TGTGCCATCAGTGCGGGGGGGGCTACAGATACGCAGTATTTT. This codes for CAISAGGATDTQYF.

The chain's CDR3 is CASSEGDRGGGTQPQHF. The CDR3 DNA is TGTGCCAGTAGTGAAGGGGACAGGGGTGGGGGAACTCAGCCCCAGCATTTT. The genes are TRBV19 and TRBJ1-5; TRBD1 agrees at 10 bases. Losses at the gene ends were 5 bases for V and 6 bases for J; bases not matched to a gene: 13. Looked up from germline, CDR1 is LNHDA and CDR2 is SQIVND (reference sequence). This CDR3 is built from 17 residues.

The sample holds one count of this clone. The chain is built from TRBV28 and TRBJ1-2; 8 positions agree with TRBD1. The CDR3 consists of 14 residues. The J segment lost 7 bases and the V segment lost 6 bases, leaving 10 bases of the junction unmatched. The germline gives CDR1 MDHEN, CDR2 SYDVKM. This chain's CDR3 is CASSTGQGVSGYTF. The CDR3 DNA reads TGTGCCAGCAGCACCGGACAGGGCGTATCTGGCTACACCTTC.

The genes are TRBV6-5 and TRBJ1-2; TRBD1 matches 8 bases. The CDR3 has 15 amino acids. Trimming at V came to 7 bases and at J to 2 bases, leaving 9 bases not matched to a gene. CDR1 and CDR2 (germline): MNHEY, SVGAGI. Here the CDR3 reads CASTPLTGENYGYTF. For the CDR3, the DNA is TGTGCCAGCACGCCCTTGACAGGGGAGAACTATGGCTACACCTTC.